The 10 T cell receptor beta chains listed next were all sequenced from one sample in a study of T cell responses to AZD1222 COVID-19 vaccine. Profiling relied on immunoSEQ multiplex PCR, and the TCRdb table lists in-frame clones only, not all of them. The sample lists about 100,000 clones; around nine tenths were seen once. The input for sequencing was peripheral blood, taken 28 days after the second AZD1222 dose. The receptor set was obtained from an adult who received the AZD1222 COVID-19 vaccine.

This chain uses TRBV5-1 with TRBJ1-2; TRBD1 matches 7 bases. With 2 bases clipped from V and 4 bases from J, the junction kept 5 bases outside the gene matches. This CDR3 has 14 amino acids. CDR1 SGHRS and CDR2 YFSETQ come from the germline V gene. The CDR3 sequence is CASSLDRAGYGYTF. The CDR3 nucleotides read TGCGCCAGCAGCTTAGACAGGGCGGGCTATGGCTACACCTTC.

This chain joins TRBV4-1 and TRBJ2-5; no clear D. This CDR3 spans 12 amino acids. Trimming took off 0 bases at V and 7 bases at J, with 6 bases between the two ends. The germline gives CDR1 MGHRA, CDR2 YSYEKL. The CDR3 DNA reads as TGCGCCAGCAGCCAAGATGGTGGGACCCAGTACTTC. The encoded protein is CASSQDGGTQYF.

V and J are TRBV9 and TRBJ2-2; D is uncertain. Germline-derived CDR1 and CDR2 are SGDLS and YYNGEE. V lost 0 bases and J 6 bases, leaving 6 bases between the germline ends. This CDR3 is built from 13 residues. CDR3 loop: CASSVARSGELFF. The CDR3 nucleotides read TGTGCCAGCAGCGTAGCTAGGTCCGGGGAGCTGTTTTTT. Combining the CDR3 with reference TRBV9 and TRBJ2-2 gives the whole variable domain DSGVTQTPKHLITATGQRVTLRCSPRSGDLSVYWYQQSLDQGLQFLIQYYNGEERAKGNILERFSAQQFPDLHSELNLSSLELGDSALYFCASSVARSGELFFGEGSRLTVL.

This CDR3 is CASSFGLVNTEAFF. CDR3 bases: TGTGCCAGCAGCTTCGGACTTGTGAACACTGAAGCTTTCTTT. The rearrangement uses TRBV6-5 and TRBJ1-1; the D is unclear. Deletions cut 6 bases from V and 0 bases from J, with 11 bases between. This CDR3 is built from 14 residues. Germline V gene data show CDR1 as MNHEY and CDR2 as SVGAGI.

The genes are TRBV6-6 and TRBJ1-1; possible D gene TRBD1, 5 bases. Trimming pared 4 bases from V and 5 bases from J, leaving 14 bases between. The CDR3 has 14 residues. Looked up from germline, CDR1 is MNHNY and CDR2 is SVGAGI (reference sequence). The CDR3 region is CASSSPAGTTEAFF. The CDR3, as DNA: TGTGCCAGCAGTTCCCCCGCAGGGACGACTGAAGCTTTCTTT.

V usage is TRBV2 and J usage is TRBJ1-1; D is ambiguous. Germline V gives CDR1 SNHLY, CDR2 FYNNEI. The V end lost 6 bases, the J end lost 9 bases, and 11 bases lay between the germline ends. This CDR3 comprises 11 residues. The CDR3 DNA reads TGTGCCAGCAGCGGTCGGGAGAAAGCTTTCTTT. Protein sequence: CASSGREKAFF.

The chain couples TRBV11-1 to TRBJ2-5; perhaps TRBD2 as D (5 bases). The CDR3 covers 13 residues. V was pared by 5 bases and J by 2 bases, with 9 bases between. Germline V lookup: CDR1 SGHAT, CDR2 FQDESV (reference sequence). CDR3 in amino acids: CASSADWQETQYF. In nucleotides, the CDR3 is TGTGCCAGCAGCGCGGACTGGCAAGAGACCCAGTACTTC.

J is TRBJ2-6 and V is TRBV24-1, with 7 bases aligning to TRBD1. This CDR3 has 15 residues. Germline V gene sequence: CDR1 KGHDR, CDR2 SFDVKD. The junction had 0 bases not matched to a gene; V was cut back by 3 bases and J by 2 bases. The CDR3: CATSDQGAGANVLTF. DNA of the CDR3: TGTGCCACCAGTGATCAGGGGGCTGGGGCCAACGTCCTGACTTTC.

CDR3 nucleotides: TGTGCCAGCAGCTCCCAGGAGGGTAATGAGCAGTTCTTC. Its translation is CASSSQEGNEQFF. V is TRBV13 and J is TRBJ2-1, with D perhaps TRBD2 (6 bases). Trimming pared 4 bases from V and 7 bases from J, leaving 11 bases between. Germline V CDR1 and CDR2: PRHDT, FYEKMQ (reference sequence). The CDR3 has 13 residues. The full variable domain, with the rest looked up from reference TRBV13 and TRBJ2-1, is AAGVIQSPRHLIKEKRETATLKCYPIPRHDTVYWYQQGPGQDPQFLISFYEKMQSDKGSIPDRFSAQQFSDYHSELNMSSLELGDSALYFCASSSQEGNEQFFGPGTRLTVL.

The CDR3 nucleotides read TGTGCCAGCAGCCGGACTAGCGGGGGGCTCTCCTACGAGCAGTACTTC. Protein: CASSRTSGGLSYEQYF. The chain recombines TRBV3-1 (or the pseudogene TRBV3-2) with TRBJ2-7, with 14 positions matching TRBD2. V lost 4 bases and J lost 0; bases outside the gene matches: 2. Germline V gives CDR1 LGHDT, CDR2 YNNKEL (reference sequence). This CDR3 has 16 amino acids.